This T cell receptor beta chain comes out of a study of early T cells in non-severe SARS-CoV-2 infection. cDNA molecules, individually, were tagged with unique molecular identifiers. TCRdb ran MiXCR on the 5' RACE reads and lists one entry per CDR3 protein. The sample yields some 30,000 distinct CDR3 sequences, around 5% seen once. Germline lookup yields CDR1 SGHKS and CDR2 YYEKEE (reference sequence). Trimming took 2 bases from V and 4 from J; bases not matched to a gene: 6. This CDR3 is built from 15 residues. This clonotype has at least ten counts. The sequence came from an adult who was a healthcare worker with PCR-confirmed SARS-CoV-2 infection or an uninfected control (not recorded which). This chain uses TRBV5-5 with TRBJ1-5; 7 nucleotides match TRBD1. The specimen sequenced was whole blood. The DNA of the CDR3 is TGTGCCAGCAGCTTAAAGGCAGGGGGTAATCAGCCCCAGCATTTT. Translated: CASSLKAGGNQPQHF.